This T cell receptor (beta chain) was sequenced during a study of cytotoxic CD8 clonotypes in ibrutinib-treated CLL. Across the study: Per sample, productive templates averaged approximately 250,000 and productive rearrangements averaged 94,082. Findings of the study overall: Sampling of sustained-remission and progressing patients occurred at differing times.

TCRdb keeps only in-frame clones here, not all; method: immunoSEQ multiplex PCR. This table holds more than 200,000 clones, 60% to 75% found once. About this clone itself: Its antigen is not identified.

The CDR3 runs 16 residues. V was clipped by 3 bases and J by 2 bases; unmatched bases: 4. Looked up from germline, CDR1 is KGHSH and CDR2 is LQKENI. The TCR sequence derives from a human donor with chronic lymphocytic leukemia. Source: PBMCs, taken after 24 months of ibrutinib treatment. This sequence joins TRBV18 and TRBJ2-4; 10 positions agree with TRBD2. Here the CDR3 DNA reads TGTGCCAGCTCACCCAGCGGGAGGGGCCCCAAAAACATTCAGTACTTC. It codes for CASSPSGRGPKNIQYF.